Presented here are 5 T cell receptor beta chains from one specimen sequenced in a study of blood T cell repertoires in COVID-19. The table came from immunoSEQ multiplex PCR; TCRdb's copy has only in-frame clones and leaves some out. The sample lists 200,000 to 300,000 clones, roughly four fifths occurring once. The sequencing input was peripheral blood. Every receptor here comes from an elderly man with acute or convalescent COVID-19.

The V and J genes are TRBV19 and TRBJ1-2; D is perhaps TRBD1 (5 bases). With 2 bases removed from V and 5 bases from J, the gap between germline ends came to 9 bases. The V gene's germline CDR1 is LNHDA and CDR2 SQIVND (reference sequence). There are 13 residues in the CDR3. CDR3 bases: TGTGCCAGTAGTATATACGCAGGGTATGGCTACACCTTC. It codes for CASSIYAGYGYTF.

The chain is built from TRBV6-1 and TRBJ1-2; 7 bases align to TRBD1. V lost 3 bases to trimming and J lost 4 bases; unmatched junction nucleotides: 8. The CDR3 is 15 amino acids. CDR1 is MNHNS and CDR2 is SASEGT in the germline V gene. The chain's CDR3 is CASSEEGAVIYGYTF. CDR3 in DNA: TGTGCCAGCAGTGAGGAGGGGGCAGTTATCTATGGCTACACCTTC.

The rearrangement uses TRBV5-1 and TRBJ1-2; perhaps TRBD1 as D (6 bases). Germline CDR1 reads SGHRS; CDR2 reads YFSETQ. V was cut by 4 bases and J by 4 bases, with 17 bases left in between. This CDR3 region has 15 residues. The CDR3 DNA sequence: TGCGCCAGCAGCCACGGACAGACCCTCGGCTATGGCTACACCTTC. This codes for CASSHGQTLGYGYTF.

The chain recombines TRBV11-1 with TRBJ2-1; 7 bases align to TRBD1. Germline loops: CDR1 SGHAT, CDR2 FQDESV (reference sequence). V was clipped by 6 bases and J by 4 bases; unmatched bases: 3. The CDR3 contains 13 residues. The CDR3 loop is CASSSGQYNEQFF. CDR3 DNA sequence: TGTGCCAGCAGTTCGGGACAGTACAATGAGCAGTTCTTC.

J is TRBJ2-5 and V is TRBV11-2; 9 bases match TRBD2. The CDR3 covers 15 residues. Germline CDR1 SGHAT, CDR2 FQNNGV. Trimming took 5 bases from V and 1 from J; bases not matched to a gene: 5. The chain's CDR3 is CASSQRTSAQETQYF. The CDR3 DNA reads as TGTGCCAGCAGCCAACGGACTAGCGCCCAAGAGACCCAGTACTTC.